This T cell receptor (beta chain) was recorded in a study of cytomegalovirus exposure and HLA in healthy donors. Findings and caveats of the study: The listing of roughly 160 TCR beta chains classed them as cytomegalovirus-associated.

This PCR relied on a set of 60 Vbeta primers and 13 Jbeta primers. The protocol was immunoSEQ multiplex PCR, while the TCRdb copy is restricted to in-frame clones and leaves out a portion. Of tens of thousands of clones listed, roughly 75% were seen once; the top ten hold roughly 5%. This clone was counted once. Its antigen is currently unknown. The CDR3 is 15 residues long. V trimming: 3 bases; J trimming: 4 bases; junction bases outside the gene matches: 2. Germline V gives CDR1 MDHEN, CDR2 SYDVKM. This chain joins TRBV28 and TRBJ1-5; 11 bases map to TRBD1. Sequencing was carried out using PBMCs. The receptor's source is a woman in her twenties or thirties in good health and CMV-seronegative. In nucleotides, the CDR3 is TGTGCCAGCAGTTTGGGACAGGGGGGAAATCAGCCCCAGCATTTT. It yields the protein CASSLGQGGNQPQHF. The entire variable domain, with the rest obtained from reference TRBV28 and TRBJ1-5, is as follows: DVKVTQSSRYLVKRTGEKVFLECVQDMDHENMFWYRQDPGLGLRLIYFSYDVKMKEKGDIPEGYSVSREKKERFSLILESASTNQTSMYLCASSLGQGGNQPQHFGDGTRLSIL.